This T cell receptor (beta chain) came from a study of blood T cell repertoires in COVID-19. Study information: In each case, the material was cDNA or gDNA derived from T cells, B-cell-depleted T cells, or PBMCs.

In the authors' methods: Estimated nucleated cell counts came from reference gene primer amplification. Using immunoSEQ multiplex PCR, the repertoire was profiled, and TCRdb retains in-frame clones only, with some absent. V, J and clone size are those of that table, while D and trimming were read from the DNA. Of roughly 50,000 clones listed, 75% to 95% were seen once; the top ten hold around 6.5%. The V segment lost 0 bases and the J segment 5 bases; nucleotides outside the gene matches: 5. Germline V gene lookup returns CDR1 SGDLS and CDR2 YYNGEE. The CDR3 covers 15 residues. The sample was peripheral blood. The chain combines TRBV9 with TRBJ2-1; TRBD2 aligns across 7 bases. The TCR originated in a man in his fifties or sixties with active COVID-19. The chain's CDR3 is CASSVDSSGNNEQFF. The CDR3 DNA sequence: TGTGCCAGCAGCGTAGACTCTAGCGGTAACAATGAGCAGTTCTTC.